The clone carrying this T cell receptor (beta chain) has more than one count but fewer than ten. The protocol was immunoSEQ multiplex PCR, while the TCRdb copy is restricted to in-frame clones and leaves out a portion. This repertoire shows 35,000 or so clones, about 86% found once; its top ten account for about 6.3%. This sample stems from a study of blood T cell repertoires in COVID-19. Across the study: The United States, Italy and Spain were the sources of the acute and convalescent COVID-19 samples. T cells, B-cell-depleted T cells, or PBMCs provided the cDNA or gDNA that served as material.

This CDR3 spans 18 amino acids. Trimming took 5 bases from V and 2 from J; bases not matched to a gene: 16. CDR1 is MDHEN, CDR2 SYDVKM, per germline. This receptor was taken from a human donor in a cohort sampled during active COVID-19. Sequences were obtained from peripheral blood. This chain joins TRBV28 and TRBJ2-3, with 7 bases matching TRBD1. This chain's CDR3 is CASSPTLLQGPNTDTQYF. The CDR3 region has the DNA TGTGCCAGCAGTCCCACCCTCTTACAGGGGCCCAACACAGATACGCAGTATTTT.